The clone carrying this TCR beta chain was seen only a few times. Antigen: not known. The V end lost 5 bases, the J end lost 2 bases, and 22 bases lay between the germline ends. The CDR3 is made up of 16 amino acids. The germline V gene has CDR1 DFQATT and CDR2 SNEGSKA (reference sequence). MiXCR, applied by TCRdb to the reads, yields one record per CDR3 protein. The sample lists a few hundred thousand distinct CDR3 sequences, roughly 9% seen once, with over 12% in the top ten. The entry originates in a study of T cell repertoires in cytomegalovirus infection. The wider study: Carrying CMV and the relevant HLA type showed in public TCR beta signatures.

Whole-study findings and limits: HLA-C-restricted TCR beta clonotypes specific for CMV led the ex vivo response. Pooled public TCR beta family frequency picked out CMV carriers with the relevant HLA.

This clonotype was obtained from a human donor in good health (CMV status not recorded). Some clones in this sample may be carry-over from other donors' samples. The chain is built from TRBV20-1 and TRBJ2-7, with D possibly being TRBD1 (6 bases). The sequencing input was PBMCs. CDR3 DNA: TGCAGTGCTCAAGAGTCTTTCGGACAGAAAACCTACGAGCAGTACTTC. This gives the protein CSAQESFGQKTYEQYF.